This T cell receptor (beta chain) was observed in a study of T-cell memory formation after mild COVID-19. Study overall: TCR clusters were mostly confined to one donor each. Study-level findings and limits: There was no confirmation that second-wave clones peaking on day 37 were SARS-CoV-2 specific. Clones that shrank (day 15 to 85) were balanced CD4/CD8, whereas later expanders leaned CD4+. Pre-infection memory harbored some responding clones, suggesting cross-reactive memory joined.

TCRdb used MiXCR to reprocess the 5' RACE reads, holding one entry per CDR3 protein. Here the sample spans fewer than 550,000 distinct CDR3 sequences, 15% to 25% being singletons. A word on this clonotype: Antigen specificity is unknown.

The CDR3 contains 20 residues. The V segment lost 7 bases and the J segment 0 bases; nucleotides outside the gene matches: 17. Material: PBMCs or a T cell subset sorted from them (not recorded which). The source of this sequence is an adult woman who had mild COVID-19 (a few samples of this study predate the infection). Cell type and time point are not known. The chain uses TRBV12-3 or TRBV12-4 and TRBJ2-3, with 12 bases aligning to TRBD2. The CDR3 DNA sequence: TGTGCCAGCACCCCTCGGGGGCTAGCGGGAGGGGTGACTAGCACAGATACGCAGTATTTT. This codes for CASTPRGLAGGVTSTDTQYF.